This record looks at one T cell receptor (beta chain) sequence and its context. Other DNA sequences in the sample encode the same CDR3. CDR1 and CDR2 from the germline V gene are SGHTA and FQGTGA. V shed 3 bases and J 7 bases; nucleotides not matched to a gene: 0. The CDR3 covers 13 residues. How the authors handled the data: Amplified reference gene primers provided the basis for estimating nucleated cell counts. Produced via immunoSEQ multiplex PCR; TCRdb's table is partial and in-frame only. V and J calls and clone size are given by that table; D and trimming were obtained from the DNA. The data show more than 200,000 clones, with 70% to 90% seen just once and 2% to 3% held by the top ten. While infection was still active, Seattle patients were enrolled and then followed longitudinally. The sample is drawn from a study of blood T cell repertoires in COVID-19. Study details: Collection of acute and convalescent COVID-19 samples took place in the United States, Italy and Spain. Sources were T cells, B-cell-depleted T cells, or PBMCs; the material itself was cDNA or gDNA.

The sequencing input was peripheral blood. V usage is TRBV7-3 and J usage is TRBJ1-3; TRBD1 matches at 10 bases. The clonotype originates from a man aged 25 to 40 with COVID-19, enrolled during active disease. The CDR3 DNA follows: TGTGCCAGCAGCTTGGGACAGGGGAACACCATATATTTT. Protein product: CASSLGQGNTIYF.